The 16 T cell receptor beta chains presented below share a single source sample, sequenced in a study of beta chain features in type 1 diabetes. Antigen specificity for these receptors is unknown. cDNA synthesis used the whole RNA isolate, giving expressed TCRB sequences. TCRdb keeps only in-frame clones here, not all; method: immunoSEQ multiplex PCR. The sample records a few hundred thousand clones, roughly 24% being singletons. Study-wide points: Moderately but significantly shorter TCRB CDR3s were found in Type 1 diabetes patients in all four CD4+ subsets.

Sequencing used naive CD4+ T cells from blood. These receptors all come from a woman younger than 45 with type 1 diabetes.

The gene calls are TRBV9 and TRBJ2-3; 8 bases map to TRBD2. The V gene's germline CDR1 is SGDLS and CDR2 YYNGEE. CDR3 size: 15 residues. Unmatched junction bases numbered 3, after V lost 2 bases and J lost 1 base. The CDR3 region is CASSVLAGRTDTQYF. The DNA for the CDR3 is TGTGCCAGCAGCGTTTTAGCGGGGCGCACAGATACGCAGTATTTT.

This clone has only a few counts. The chain recombines TRBV5-1 with TRBJ2-2; 7 bases fit TRBD2. Looked up from germline, CDR1 is SGHRS and CDR2 is YFSETQ. J was trimmed by 1 base and V by 7 bases; bases with no gene match: 1. The CDR3 length is 13 residues. This CDR3 is CASGGGNTGELFF. CDR3 bases: TGCGCCAGCGGCGGGGGGAACACCGGGGAGCTGTTTTTT. Based on the CDR3 plus reference TRBV5-1 and TRBJ2-2, the full variable domain is KAGVTQTPRYLIKTRGQQVTLSCSPISGHRSVSWYQQTPGQGLQFLFEYFSETQRNKGNFPGRFSGRQFSNSRSEMNVSTLELGDSALYLCASGGGNTGELFFGEGSRLTVL.

The J gene is TRBJ2-4, the V gene TRBV2, with 11 bases matching TRBD2. V gave up 2 bases and J gave up 11 bases; unmatched junction bases: 5. Per the germline V gene, CDR1 is SNHLY and CDR2 is FYNNEI. CDR3 length equals 14 residues. The CDR3, as DNA: TGTGCCAGCAGTGAAACTAGCGGGAGAACGGTTCAGTACTTC. Its translation is CASSETSGRTVQYF.

This clone occurred a few times. The V and J genes are TRBV7-2 and TRBJ2-7; TRBD1 matches 9 bases. With 5 bases clipped from V and 1 base from J, the junction kept 6 bases outside the gene matches. Germline loops: CDR1 SGHTA, CDR2 FQGNSA. The CDR3 is 15 amino acids. The CDR3 DNA reads TGTGCCAGCAGCCCCGGGACAGGGCGTTCCTACGAGCAGTACTTC. Protein product: CASSPGTGRSYEQYF.

The CDR3 loop is CASSPATGNDQPQHF. The CDR3 coding sequence is TGTGCCAGCAGCCCCGCGACAGGGAACGATCAGCCCCAGCATTTT. The V call is TRBV7-9, the J call TRBJ1-5, with 7 bases aligning to TRBD1. The J segment lost 5 bases and the V segment lost 5 bases, leaving 9 bases of the junction unmatched. Germline V gene sequence: CDR1 SEHNR, CDR2 FQNEAQ (reference sequence). CDR3 size: 15 residues.

V is TRBV5-1 and J is TRBJ2-1; 10 nucleotides match TRBD1. CDR3 size: 15 residues. Germline CDR1 SGHRS, CDR2 YFSETQ. Trimming took 4 bases from V and 4 from J; bases not matched to a gene: 5. Written as DNA, the CDR3 is TGCGCCAGCAGCCCGGGACAGGGGTTATACAATGAGCAGTTCTTC. Its protein is CASSPGQGLYNEQFF.

J is TRBJ2-1 and V is TRBV7-3; 9 nucleotides agree with TRBD1. The CDR3 has 14 amino acids. Germline values: CDR1 SGHTA, CDR2 FQGTGA. Trimming at V came to 4 bases and at J to 5 bases, leaving 3 bases not matched to a gene. This CDR3 reads CASSSGQGHNEQFF. CDR3 coding DNA: TGTGCCAGCAGCTCGGGACAGGGACACAATGAGCAGTTCTTC.

The chain combines TRBV29-1 with TRBJ2-3; a possible D gene is TRBD2 (6 bases). This CDR3 has 13 residues. V was shortened by 1 base and J by 3 bases, with 8 bases between the two germline ends. The germline V gene encodes CDR1 SQVTM and CDR2 ANQGSEA. CDR3 DNA sequence: TGCAGCGTTGAAGCCGGGAGTACAGATACGCAGTATTTT. It is translated as CSVEAGSTDTQYF.

The chain employs TRBV9 and TRBJ2-5, with 9 nucleotides matching TRBD1. Trimming took 1 base from V and 3 from J; bases not matched to a gene: 1. This CDR3 spans 14 amino acids. Germline CDR1 is SGDLS and CDR2 is YYNGEE. The CDR3 nucleotides are TGTGCCAGCAGCGTATGGACAGGGGAAGAGACCCAGTACTTC. Translated: CASSVWTGEETQYF.

The V gene is TRBV11-1, the J gene TRBJ2-5, with 8 bases lining up with TRBD1. The CDR3 sequence is 12 residues long. The V gene end was trimmed by 8 bases and the J gene end by 3 bases; junction bases not matched to a gene: 2. Germline V gene sequence: CDR1 SGHAT, CDR2 FQDESV (reference sequence). CDR3 amino acids: CASGQGEETQYF. The CDR3 nucleotides read TGTGCCAGCGGACAGGGAGAAGAGACCCAGTACTTC. Filled out from reference TRBV11-1 and TRBJ2-5, the complete variable domain reads EAEVAQSPRYKITEKSQAVAFWCDPISGHATLYWYRQILGQGPELLVQFQDESVVDDSQLPKDRFSAERLKGVDSTLKIQPAELGDSAMYLCASGQGEETQYFGPGTRLLVL.

This clone showed up just a few times. This rearrangement joins TRBV23-1 to TRBJ2-1; D is perhaps TRBD2 (6 bases). TRBV23-1 has ORF status, its function being uncertain. The V and J ends lost 0 bases and 5 bases respectively, with 17 bases between them. The CDR3 consists of 17 residues. CDR3 amino acids: CASSQSGREIPHNEQFF. CDR3 coding DNA: TGCGCCAGCAGTCAATCGGGACGGGAGATCCCACACAATGAGCAGTTCTTC.

This clone was seen only a few times. The chain couples TRBV28 to TRBJ2-7; weak D call: TRBD1 (6 bases). CDR1 and CDR2 (germline): MDHEN, SYDVKM. The CDR3 has 13 residues. The V end was cut by 9 bases, the J end by 3 bases, with 15 bases between. The CDR3 sequence is CASALGQNYEQYF. The CDR3 nucleotides are TGTGCCAGTGCACTCGGACAGAACTACGAGCAGTACTTC.

V and J are TRBV15 and TRBJ1-4; D call uncertain. V was trimmed by 1 base and J by 3 bases, leaving 9 bases between them. The CDR3 is 15 residues long. CDR1 and CDR2 from the germline V gene are LNHNV and YYDKDF (reference sequence). The CDR3 protein is CATSRVAGSNEKLFF. The CDR3 coding sequence is TGTGCCACCAGCAGAGTCGCAGGATCTAATGAAAAACTGTTTTTT.

This clone was detected a few times. The chain combines TRBV9 with TRBJ2-5; 7 bases line up with TRBD1. Per germline, CDR1 SGDLS and CDR2 YYNGEE. V shed 0 bases, J shed 3 bases, and the junction held 8 bases outside the gene matches. The CDR3 loop spans 16 amino acids. Here the CDR3 DNA reads TGTGCCAGCAGCGTAGGAACAGGGGCCTTCGAAGAGACCCAGTACTTC. As protein: CASSVGTGAFEETQYF.

The V gene is TRBV29-1, the J gene TRBJ1-2; 10 bases align to TRBD1. The CDR3 runs to 14 residues. Trimming took 6 bases from V and 4 from J; bases not matched to a gene: 8. Germline V gene data show CDR1 as SQVTM and CDR2 as ANQGSEA. CDR3 in DNA: TGCAGCGTCGCTCGACAGGGGGCCCCCTATGGCTACACCTTC. Its protein product is CSVARQGAPYGYTF.

V is TRBV29-1 and J is TRBJ2-2, with TRBD2 matching 9 bases. The germline CDR1 and CDR2 sequences are SQVTM and ANQGSEA. V was clipped by 7 bases and J by 2 bases; unmatched bases: 5. The CDR3 is 14 residues long. In DNA form, the CDR3 reads TGCAGCGCAGAAGCGGGAGGAAACACCGGGGAGCTGTTTTTT. It encodes CSAEAGGNTGELFF.